This T cell receptor (beta chain) was sequenced during a study of control samples from healthy donors and cancer patients. V lost 0 bases and J lost 0, with 7 bases in between. This CDR3 is 15 amino acids long. Germline values: CDR1 SGHRS, CDR2 YFSETQ. The protocol was immunoSEQ multiplex PCR, while the TCRdb copy is restricted to in-frame clones and leaves out a portion. The repertoire holds 51,000 or so clones, with 80% as singletons. The rearrangement joins TRBV5-1 to TRBJ1-5; no clear D gene. The source is a man in his 70s in good health. The sequencing sample was made of blood. CDR3 DNA sequence: TGCGCCAGCAGCTTGGGGGCCAATAGCAATCAGCCCCAGCATTTT. The encoded protein is CASSLGANSNQPQHF.